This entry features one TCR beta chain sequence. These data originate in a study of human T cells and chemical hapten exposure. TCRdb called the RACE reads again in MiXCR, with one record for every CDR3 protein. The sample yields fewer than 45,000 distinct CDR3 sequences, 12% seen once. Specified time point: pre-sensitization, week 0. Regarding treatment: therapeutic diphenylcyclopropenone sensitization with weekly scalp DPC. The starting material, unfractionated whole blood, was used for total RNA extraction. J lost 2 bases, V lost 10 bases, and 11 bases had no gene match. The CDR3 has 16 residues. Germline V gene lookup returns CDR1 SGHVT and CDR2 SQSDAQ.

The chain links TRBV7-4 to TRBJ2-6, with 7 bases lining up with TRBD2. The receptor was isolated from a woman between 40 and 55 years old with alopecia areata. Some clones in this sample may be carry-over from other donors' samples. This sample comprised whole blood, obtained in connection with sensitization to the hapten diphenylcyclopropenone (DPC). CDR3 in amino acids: CAKAREGQAGANVLTF. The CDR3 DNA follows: TGTGCCAAAGCCAGGGAGGGTCAAGCTGGGGCCAACGTCCTGACTTTC.